Described below is a single TCR beta chain sequence and its context. The data belong to a study of blood T cell repertoires in COVID-19. Clones were sequenced by immunoSEQ multiplex PCR, and TCRdb holds only the in-frame ones, with some missing. The sample lists 100,000 or so clones; 87% were seen once. Germline V gene data show CDR1 as SQVTM and CDR2 as ANQGSEA. Deletions cut 7 bases from V and 6 bases from J, with 14 bases between. The CDR3 runs 12 residues. V and J are TRBV29-1 and TRBJ2-3, with a tentative D call TRBD2 (6 bases). This receptor was identified in a human donor in a cohort sampled during active COVID-19. What was sequenced was peripheral blood. CDR3 protein: CSGNRDWDTQYF. The CDR3 nucleotides are TGCAGCGGAAACCGGGACTGGGATACGCAGTATTTT.